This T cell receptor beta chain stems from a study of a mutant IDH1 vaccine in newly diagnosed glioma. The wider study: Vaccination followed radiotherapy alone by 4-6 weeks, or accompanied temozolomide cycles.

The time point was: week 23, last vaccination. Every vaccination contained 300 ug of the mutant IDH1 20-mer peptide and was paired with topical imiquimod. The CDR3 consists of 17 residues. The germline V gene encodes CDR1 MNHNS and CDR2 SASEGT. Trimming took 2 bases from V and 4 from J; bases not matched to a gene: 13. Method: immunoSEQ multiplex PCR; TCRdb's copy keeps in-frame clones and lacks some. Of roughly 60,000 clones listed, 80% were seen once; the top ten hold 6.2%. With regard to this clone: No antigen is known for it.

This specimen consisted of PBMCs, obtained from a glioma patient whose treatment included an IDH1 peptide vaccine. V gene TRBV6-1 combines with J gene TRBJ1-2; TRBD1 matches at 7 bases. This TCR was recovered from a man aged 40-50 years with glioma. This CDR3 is CASSELLGRGRSYGYTF. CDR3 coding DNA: TGTGCCAGCAGTGAACTCCTCGGGAGGGGGCGGAGCTATGGCTACACCTTC.